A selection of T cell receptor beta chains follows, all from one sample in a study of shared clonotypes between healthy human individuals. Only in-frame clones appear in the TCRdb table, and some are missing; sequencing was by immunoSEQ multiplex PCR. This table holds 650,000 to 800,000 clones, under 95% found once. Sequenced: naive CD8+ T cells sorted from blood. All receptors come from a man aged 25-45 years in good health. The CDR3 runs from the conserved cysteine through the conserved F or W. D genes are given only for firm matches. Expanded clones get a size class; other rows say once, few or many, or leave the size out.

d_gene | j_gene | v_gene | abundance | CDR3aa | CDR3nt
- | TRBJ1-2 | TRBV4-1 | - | CASSQDPGNYGYTF | TGCGCCAGCAGCCAAGATCCAGGGAACTATGGCTACACCTTC
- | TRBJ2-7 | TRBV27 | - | CASSSHGPHQQYF | TGTGCCAGCAGTTCCCACGGGCCGCACCAGCAGTACTTC
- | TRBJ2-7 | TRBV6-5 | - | CASSYGRLGASYEQYF | TGTGCCAGCAGTTACGGACGCCTGGGGGCCTCCTACGAGCAGTACTTC
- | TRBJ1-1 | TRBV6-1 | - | CASPPNPRQSTEAFF | TGTGCCAGTCCCCCAAACCCAAGACAGTCCACTGAAGCTTTCTTT
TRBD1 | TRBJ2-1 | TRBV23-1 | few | CASSQFPGTGAYNEQFF | TGCGCCAGCAGTCAATTCCCCGGGACAGGGGCATACAATGAGCAGTTCTTC
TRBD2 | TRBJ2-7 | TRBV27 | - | CASSLSLAGVSYEQYF | TGTGCCAGCAGTTTATCGCTAGCGGGAGTTTCCTACGAGCAGTACTTC
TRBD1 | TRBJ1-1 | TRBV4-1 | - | CASSQAPQGLMNTEAFF | TGCGCCAGCAGCCAAGCCCCACAGGGGCTCATGAACACTGAAGCTTTCTTT
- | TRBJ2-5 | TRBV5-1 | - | CASSFAAGEETQYF | TGCGCCAGCAGCTTCGCGGCAGGGGAAGAGACCCAGTACTTC
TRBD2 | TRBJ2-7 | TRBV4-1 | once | CASSQGLASGSTNEQYF | TGCGCCAGCAGCCAAGGCTTGGCTAGCGGGAGTACCAACGAGCAGTACTTC
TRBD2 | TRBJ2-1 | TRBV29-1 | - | CSASTAGTSGYYNEQFF | TGCAGCGCAAGTACCGCGGGGACTAGCGGTTACTACAATGAGCAGTTCTTC
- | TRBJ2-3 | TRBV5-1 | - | CASSLISIRDTDTQYF | TGCGCCAGCAGCTTGATTAGCATCAGGGACACAGATACGCAGTATTTT
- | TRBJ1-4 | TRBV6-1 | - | CASSGQSEEKLFF | TGTGCCAGCTCCGGACAAAGTGAGGAAAAACTGTTTTTT
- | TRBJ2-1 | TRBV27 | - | CASSWGGPYNEQFF | TGTGCCAGCAGTTGGGGAGGTCCCTACAATGAGCAGTTCTTC
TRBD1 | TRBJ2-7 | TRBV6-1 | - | CASSVYRGEQYF | TGTGCCAGCAGTGTCTACAGGGGGGAGCAGTACTTC
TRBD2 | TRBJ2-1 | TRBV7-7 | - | CASSSGLAGASEQFF | TGTGCCAGCAGCTCGGGACTAGCGGGAGCGAGTGAGCAGTTCTTC
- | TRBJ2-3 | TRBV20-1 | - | CSARQKDTQYF | TGCAGTGCTCGTCAAAAAGATACGCAGTATTTT
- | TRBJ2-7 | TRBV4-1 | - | CASSQGRGTYEQYF | TGCGCCAGCAGCCAAGGTCGGGGGACCTACGAGCAGTACTTC
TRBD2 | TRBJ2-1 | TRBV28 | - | CASSPLVGLAGVIEQFF | TGTGCCAGCAGTCCCCTAGTTGGACTAGCGGGAGTGATTGAGCAGTTCTTC
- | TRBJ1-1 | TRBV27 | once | CASRTYMYNTEAFF | TGTGCCAGCAGAACCTATATGTATAACACTGAAGCTTTCTTT
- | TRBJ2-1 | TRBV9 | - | CASSGSRSSYNEQFF | TGTGCCAGCAGCGGTTCCCGGAGCTCCTACAATGAGCAGTTCTTC
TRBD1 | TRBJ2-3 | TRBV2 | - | CARRRDSVTDTQYF | TGTGCCAGACGCCGGGACAGCGTCACAGATACGCAGTATTTT
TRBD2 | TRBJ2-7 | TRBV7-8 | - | CASSLARGGRGFLDEQYF | TGTGCCAGCAGCTTAGCGCGGGGCGGGAGGGGATTTCTGGACGAGCAGTACTTC
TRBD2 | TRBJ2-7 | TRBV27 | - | CASKIAGPSYSYEQYF | TGTGCCAGCAAAATAGCGGGGCCCTCGTACTCCTACGAGCAGTACTTC
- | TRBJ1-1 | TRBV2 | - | CASTGTEAFF | TGTGCCAGCACGGGGACTGAAGCTTTCTTT
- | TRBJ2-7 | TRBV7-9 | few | CASSLVGDYRGGIYEQYF | TGTGCCAGCAGCTTAGTTGGCGACTACCGAGGCGGGATCTACGAGCAGTACTTC
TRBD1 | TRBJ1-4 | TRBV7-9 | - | CASSRRQGVNEKLFF | TGTGCCAGCAGCCGTCGTCAGGGGGTTAATGAAAAACTGTTTTTT
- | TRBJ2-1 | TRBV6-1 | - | CASSGIKVDPVLYNEQFF | TGTGCCAGCAGTGGGATAAAAGTTGACCCGGTCCTCTACAATGAGCAGTTCTTC
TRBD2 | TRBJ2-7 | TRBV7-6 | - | CASSLFSSGIAYEQYF | TGTGCCAGCAGCTTATTCTCTAGCGGGATCGCCTACGAGCAGTACTTC
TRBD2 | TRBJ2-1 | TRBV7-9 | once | CASSPRSAGGPREQFF | TGTGCCAGCAGCCCCCGTAGCGCGGGAGGGCCGCGTGAGCAGTTCTTC
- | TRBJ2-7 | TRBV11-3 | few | CASSLEGEQYF | TGTGCCAGCAGCCTGGAGGGCGAGCAGTACTTC
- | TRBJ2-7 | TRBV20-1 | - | CTPGGVEQYF | TGCACGCCAGGGGGGGTCGAGCAGTACTTC
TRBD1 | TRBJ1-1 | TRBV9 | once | CASSAYKDRGREAFF | TGTGCCAGCAGCGCGTATAAGGACAGGGGGAGGGAAGCTTTCTTT
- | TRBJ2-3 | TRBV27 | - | CASSFGQGTDTQYF | TGTGCCAGCAGTTTTGGGCAGGGCACAGATACGCAGTATTTT
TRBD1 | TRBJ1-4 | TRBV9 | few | CASSPGTGWEKLFF | TGTGCCAGCAGCCCAGGGACAGGGTGGGAAAAACTGTTTTTT
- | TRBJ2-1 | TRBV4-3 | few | CASSQEGGSSYNEQFF | TGCGCCAGCAGCCAAGAGGGCGGTAGCTCCTACAATGAGCAGTTCTTC
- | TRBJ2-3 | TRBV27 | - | CASSLVTTDTQYF | TGTGCCAGCAGTTTAGTTACCACAGATACGCAGTATTTT
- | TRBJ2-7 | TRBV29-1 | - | CSVRQVDTYEQYF | TGCAGCGTTCGACAGGTAGACACCTACGAGCAGTACTTC
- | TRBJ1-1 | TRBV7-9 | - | CASSAGAGGAFF | TGTGCCAGCAGCGCTGGTGCGGGGGGGGCTTTCTTT
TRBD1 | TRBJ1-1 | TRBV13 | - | CASSPTGTANTEAFF | TGTGCCAGCAGCCCCACCGGGACAGCGAACACTGAAGCTTTCTTT
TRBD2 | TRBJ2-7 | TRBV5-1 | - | CASSLGGRDAYEQYF | TGCGCCAGCAGCTTAGGCGGGAGAGACGCCTACGAGCAGTACTTC